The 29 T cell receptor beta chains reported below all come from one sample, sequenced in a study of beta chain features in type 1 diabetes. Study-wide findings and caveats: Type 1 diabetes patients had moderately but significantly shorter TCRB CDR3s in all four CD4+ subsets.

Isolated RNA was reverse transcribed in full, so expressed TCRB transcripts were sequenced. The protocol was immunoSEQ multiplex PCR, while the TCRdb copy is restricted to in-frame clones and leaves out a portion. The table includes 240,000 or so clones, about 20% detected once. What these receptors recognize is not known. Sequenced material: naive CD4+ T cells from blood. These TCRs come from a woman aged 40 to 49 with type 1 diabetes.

DNA of the CDR3: TGTGCCAGCAGCCGACAGGGAATGAACACTGAAGCTTTCTTT. Protein product: CASSRQGMNTEAFF. The chain links TRBV7-3 to TRBJ1-1, with TRBD1 matching 7 bases. There are 14 residues in the CDR3. Per germline, CDR1 SGHTA and CDR2 FQGTGA. V lost 5 bases and J lost 0; bases outside the gene matches: 3.

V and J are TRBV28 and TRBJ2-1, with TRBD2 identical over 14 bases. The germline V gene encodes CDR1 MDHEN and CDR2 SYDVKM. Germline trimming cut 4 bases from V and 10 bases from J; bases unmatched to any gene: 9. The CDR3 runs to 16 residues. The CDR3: CASSSPGLAGVGEQFF. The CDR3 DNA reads TGTGCCAGCAGTTCTCCGGGACTAGCGGGAGTCGGGGAGCAGTTCTTC.

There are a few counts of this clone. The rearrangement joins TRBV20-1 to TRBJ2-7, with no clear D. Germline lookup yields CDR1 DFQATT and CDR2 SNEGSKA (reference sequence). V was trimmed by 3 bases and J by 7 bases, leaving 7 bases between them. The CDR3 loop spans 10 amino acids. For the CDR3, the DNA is TGCAGTGCTAGGGTCACAGAGCAGTACTTC. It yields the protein CSARVTEQYF.

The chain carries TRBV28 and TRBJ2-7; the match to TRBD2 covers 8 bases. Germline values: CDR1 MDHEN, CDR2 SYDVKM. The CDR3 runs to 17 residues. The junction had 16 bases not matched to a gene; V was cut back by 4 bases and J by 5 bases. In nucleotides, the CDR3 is TGTGCCAGCAGTTCGGCGTGGGTTAGCGGGATTAAGAACGAGCAGTACTTC. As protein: CASSSAWVSGIKNEQYF.

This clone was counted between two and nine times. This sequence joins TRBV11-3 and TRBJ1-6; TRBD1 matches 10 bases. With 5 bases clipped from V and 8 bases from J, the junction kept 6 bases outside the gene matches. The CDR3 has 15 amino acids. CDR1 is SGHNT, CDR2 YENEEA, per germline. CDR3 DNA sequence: TGTGCCAGCAGCAAAGGGGGACAGGGGCATTCACCCCTCCACTTT. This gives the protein CASSKGGQGHSPLHF.

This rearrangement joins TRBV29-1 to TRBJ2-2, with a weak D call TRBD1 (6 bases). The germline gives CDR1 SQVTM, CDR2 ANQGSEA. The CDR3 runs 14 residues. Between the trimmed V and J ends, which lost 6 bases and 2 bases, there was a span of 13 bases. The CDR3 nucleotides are TGCAGCGTGACCGGGACACGAAACACCGGGGAGCTGTTTTTT. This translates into CSVTGTRNTGELFF.

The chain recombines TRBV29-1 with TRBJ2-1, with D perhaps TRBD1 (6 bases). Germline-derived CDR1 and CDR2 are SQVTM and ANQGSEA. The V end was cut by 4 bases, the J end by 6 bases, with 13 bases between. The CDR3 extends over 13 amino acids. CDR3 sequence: CSVGWTAPNEQFF. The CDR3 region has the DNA TGCAGCGTTGGTTGGACAGCCCCCAATGAGCAGTTCTTC.

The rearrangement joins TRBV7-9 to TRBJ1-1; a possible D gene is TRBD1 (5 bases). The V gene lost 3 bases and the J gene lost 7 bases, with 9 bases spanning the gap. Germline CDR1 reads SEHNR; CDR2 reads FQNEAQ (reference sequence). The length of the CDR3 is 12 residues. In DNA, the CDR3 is TGTGCCAGCAGCTTCAGTGACAGTGAAGCTTTCTTT. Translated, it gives CASSFSDSEAFF.

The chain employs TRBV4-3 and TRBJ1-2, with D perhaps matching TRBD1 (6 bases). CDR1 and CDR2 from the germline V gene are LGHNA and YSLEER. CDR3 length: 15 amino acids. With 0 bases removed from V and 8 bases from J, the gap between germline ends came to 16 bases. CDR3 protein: CASSQDIETGRGYTF. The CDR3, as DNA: TGCGCCAGCAGCCAAGATATAGAAACAGGGAGAGGCTACACCTTC.

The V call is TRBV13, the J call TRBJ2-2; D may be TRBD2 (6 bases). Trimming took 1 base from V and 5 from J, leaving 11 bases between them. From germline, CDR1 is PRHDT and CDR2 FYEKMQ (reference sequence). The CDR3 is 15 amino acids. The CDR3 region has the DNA TGTGCCAGCAGCTTAGAACCGGGGAGGACCGGGGAGCTGTTTTTT. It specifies CASSLEPGRTGELFF.

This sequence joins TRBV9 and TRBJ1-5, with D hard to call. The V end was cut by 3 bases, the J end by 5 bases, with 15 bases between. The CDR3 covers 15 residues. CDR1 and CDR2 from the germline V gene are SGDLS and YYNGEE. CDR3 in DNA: TGTGCCAGCAGCGGCCCCGGTTGGAGCGATCAGCCCCAGCATTTT. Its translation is CASSGPGWSDQPQHF.

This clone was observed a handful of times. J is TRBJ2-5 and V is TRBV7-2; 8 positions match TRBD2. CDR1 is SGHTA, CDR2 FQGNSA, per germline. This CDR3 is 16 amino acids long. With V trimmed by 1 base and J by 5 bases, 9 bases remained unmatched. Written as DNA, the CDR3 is TGTGCCAGCAGCTTAGGGATGGGAGCGGGAGTGGAGACCCAGTACTTC. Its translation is CASSLGMGAGVETQYF.

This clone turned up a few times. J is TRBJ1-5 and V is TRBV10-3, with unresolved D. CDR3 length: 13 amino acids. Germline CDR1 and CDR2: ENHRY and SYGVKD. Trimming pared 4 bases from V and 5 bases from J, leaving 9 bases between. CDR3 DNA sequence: TGTGCCATCAGTGTCTCAGTGGATCAGCCCCAGCATTTT. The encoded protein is CAISVSVDQPQHF.

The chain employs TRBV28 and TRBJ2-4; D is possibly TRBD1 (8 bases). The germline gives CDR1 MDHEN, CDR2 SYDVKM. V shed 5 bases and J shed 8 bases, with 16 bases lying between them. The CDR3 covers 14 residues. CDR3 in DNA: TGTGCCAGCAGTCTTCGACAGGGGAGGGACATTCAGTACTTC. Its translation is CASSLRQGRDIQYF.

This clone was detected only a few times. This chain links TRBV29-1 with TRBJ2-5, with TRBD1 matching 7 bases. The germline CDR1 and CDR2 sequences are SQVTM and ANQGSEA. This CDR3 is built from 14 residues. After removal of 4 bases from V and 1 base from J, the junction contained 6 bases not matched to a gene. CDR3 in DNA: TGCAGCGTTGGTAGGGGGCAAGCCCAAGAGACCCAGTACTTC. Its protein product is CSVGRGQAQETQYF.

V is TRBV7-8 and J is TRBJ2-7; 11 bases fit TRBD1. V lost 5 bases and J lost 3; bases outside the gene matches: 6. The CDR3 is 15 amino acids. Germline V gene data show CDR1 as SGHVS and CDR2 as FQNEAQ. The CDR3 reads CASSTGTGGYYEQYF. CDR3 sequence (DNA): TGTGCCAGCAGCACCGGGACAGGGGGGTACTACGAGCAGTACTTC.

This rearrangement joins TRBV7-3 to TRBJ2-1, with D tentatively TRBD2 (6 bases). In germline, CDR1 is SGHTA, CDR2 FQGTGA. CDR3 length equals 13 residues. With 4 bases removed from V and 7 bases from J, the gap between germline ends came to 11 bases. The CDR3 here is CASSSPLANEQFF. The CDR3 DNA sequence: TGTGCCAGCAGCTCCCCCCTAGCGAATGAGCAGTTCTTC. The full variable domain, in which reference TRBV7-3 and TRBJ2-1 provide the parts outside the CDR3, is GAGVSQTPSNKVTEKGKYVELRCDPISGHTALYWYRQSLGQGPEFLIYFQGTGAADDSGLPNDRFFAVRPEGSVSTLKIQRTERGDSAVYLCASSSPLANEQFFGPGTRLTVL.

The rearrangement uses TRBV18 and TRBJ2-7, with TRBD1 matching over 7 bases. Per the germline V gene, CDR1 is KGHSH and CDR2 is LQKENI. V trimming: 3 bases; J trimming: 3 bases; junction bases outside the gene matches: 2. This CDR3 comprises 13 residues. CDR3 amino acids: CASSPGQFYEQYF. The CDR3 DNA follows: TGTGCCAGCTCACCGGGACAGTTCTACGAGCAGTACTTC.

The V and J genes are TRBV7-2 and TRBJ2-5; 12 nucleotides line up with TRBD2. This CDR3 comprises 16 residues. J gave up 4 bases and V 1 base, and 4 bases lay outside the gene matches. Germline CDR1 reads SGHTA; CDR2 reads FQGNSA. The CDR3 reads CASSLVPGLAGETQYF. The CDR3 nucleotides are TGTGCCAGCAGCTTAGTCCCGGGACTAGCGGGAGAGACCCAGTACTTC.

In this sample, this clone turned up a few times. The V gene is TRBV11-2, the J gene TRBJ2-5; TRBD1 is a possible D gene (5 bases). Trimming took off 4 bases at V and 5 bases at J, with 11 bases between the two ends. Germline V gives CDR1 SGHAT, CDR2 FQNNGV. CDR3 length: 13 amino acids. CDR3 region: CASSSQGGETQYF. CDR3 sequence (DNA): TGTGCCAGCAGCTCGCAGGGTGGCGAGACCCAGTACTTC.

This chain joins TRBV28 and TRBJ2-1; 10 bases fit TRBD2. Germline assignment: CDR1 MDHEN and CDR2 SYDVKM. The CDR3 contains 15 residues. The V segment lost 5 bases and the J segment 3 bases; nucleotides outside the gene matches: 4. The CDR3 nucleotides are TGTGCCAGCAGTGCCGCTAGCGGGGGCTACAATGAGCAGTTCTTC. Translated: CASSAASGGYNEQFF. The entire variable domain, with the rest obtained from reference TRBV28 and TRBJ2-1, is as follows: DVKVTQSSRYLVKRTGEKVFLECVQDMDHENMFWYRQDPGLGLRLIYFSYDVKMKEKGDIPEGYSVSREKKERFSLILESASTNQTSMYLCASSAASGGYNEQFFGPGTRLTVL.

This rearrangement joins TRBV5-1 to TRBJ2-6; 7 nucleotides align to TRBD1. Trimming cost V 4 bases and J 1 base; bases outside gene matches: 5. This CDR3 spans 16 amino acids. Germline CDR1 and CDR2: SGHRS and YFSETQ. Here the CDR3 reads CASSPDRTSGANVLTF. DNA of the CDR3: TGCGCCAGCAGCCCGGACAGGACGTCTGGGGCCAACGTCCTGACTTTC.

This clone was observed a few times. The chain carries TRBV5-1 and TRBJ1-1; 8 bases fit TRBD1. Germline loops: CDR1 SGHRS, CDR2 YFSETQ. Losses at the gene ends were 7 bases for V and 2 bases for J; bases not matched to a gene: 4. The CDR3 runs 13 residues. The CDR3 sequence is CASLGQGNTEAFF. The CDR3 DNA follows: TGCGCCAGCCTTGGACAGGGAAACACTGAAGCTTTCTTT.

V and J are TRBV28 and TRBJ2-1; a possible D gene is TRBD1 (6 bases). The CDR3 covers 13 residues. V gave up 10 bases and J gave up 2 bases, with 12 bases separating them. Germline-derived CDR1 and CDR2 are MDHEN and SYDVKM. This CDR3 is CATLGQPYNEQFF. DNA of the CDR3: TGTGCCACCCTAGGACAGCCCTACAATGAGCAGTTCTTC. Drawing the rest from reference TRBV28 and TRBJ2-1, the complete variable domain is DVKVTQSSRYLVKRTGEKVFLECVQDMDHENMFWYRQDPGLGLRLIYFSYDVKMKEKGDIPEGYSVSREKKERFSLILESASTNQTSMYLCATLGQPYNEQFFGPGTRLTVL.

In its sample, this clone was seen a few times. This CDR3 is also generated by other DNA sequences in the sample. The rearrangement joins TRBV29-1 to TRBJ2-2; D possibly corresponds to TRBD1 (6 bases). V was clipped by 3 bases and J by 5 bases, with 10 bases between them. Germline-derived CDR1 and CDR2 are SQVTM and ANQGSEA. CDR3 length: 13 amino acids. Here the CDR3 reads CSVDRGGTGELFF. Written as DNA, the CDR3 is TGCAGCGTTGACAGGGGTGGAACCGGGGAGCTGTTTTTT.

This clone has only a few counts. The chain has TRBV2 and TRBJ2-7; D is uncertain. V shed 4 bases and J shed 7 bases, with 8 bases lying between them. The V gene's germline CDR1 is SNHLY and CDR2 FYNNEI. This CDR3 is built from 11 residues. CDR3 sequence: CASSALEEQYF. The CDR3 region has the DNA TGTGCCAGCAGTGCACTTGAAGAGCAGTACTTC.

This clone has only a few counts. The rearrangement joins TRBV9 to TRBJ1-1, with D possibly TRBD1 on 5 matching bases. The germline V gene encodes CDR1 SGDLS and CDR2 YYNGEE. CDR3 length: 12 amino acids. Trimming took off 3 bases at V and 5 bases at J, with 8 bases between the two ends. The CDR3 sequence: CASSAEGTEAFF. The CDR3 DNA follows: TGTGCCAGCAGCGCGGAGGGGACTGAAGCTTTCTTT.

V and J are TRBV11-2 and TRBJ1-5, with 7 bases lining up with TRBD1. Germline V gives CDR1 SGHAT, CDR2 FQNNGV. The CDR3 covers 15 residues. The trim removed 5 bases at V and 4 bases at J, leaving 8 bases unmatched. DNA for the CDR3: TGTGCCAGCAGCGTGCAGGACAGGAGGAATCAGCCCCAGCATTTT. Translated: CASSVQDRRNQPQHF.

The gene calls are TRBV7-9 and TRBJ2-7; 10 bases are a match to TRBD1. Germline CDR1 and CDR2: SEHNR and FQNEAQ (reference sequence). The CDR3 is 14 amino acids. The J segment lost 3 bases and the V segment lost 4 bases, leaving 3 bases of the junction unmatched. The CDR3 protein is CASSSDRGYYEQYF. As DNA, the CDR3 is TGTGCCAGCAGCTCGGACAGGGGGTACTACGAGCAGTACTTC.